The following is a T cell receptor (beta chain) sequence with its context. Using immunoSEQ multiplex PCR, the repertoire was profiled, and TCRdb retains in-frame clones only, with some absent. The data hold fewer than 50,000 clones, with 85% to 90% observed a single time. This CDR3 region has 12 residues. V lost 8 bases and J lost 7, with 12 bases in between. Germline V gene lookup returns CDR1 SGHTA and CDR2 FQGTGA. The sample belongs to a study of T cell changes during pregnancy in multiple sclerosis. The clonotype comes from a female donor with multiple sclerosis, enrolled in a pregnancy study. The chain has TRBV7-3 and TRBJ1-5; D unclear. This material consisted of CD8+ T cells from peripheral blood mononuclear cells, taken in the third trimester of pregnancy. CDR3 sequence reads: CASLLWRQPQHF. The CDR3 nucleotides read TGTGCCAGCCTTCTCTGGAGGCAGCCCCAGCATTTT.